This TCR beta chain was recorded in a study of Ad26.COV2.S vaccination and SARS-CoV-2 variants (dated by TCRdb to the early 2020s). In the study overall: Donors in the vaccine arm were drawn from COV1001, a phase I-IIa trial of Ad26.COV2.S in healthy adults that was multicentre, randomized, double-blind and placebo-controlled. Ad26.COV2.S was administered intramuscularly at 5 x 10^10 or 1 x 10^11 viral particles, either as a single shot or as two shots given 56 days apart. A total of some 30 samples were included in the TCR-sequenced set, comprising around 19 Ad26.COV2.S vaccine recipients, 5 placebo recipients and 8 SARS-CoV-2 convalescent individuals. The specificity and breadth of SARS-CoV-2-reactive T cell receptors after Ad26.COV2.S vaccination were assessed by TCRbeta repertoire sequencing. Participants in the trial were split at random into five groups of five each, receiving low-dose or high-dose Ad26.COV2.S once or twice, or else placebo on both occasions. Throughout the experiments and outcome assessment, investigators stayed blinded to trial group allocation. Paper-wide results and their limitations: Comparing responses between vaccine doses or regimens was not something the study was powered to do. Substantial breadth of spike-specific CD8+ and CD4+ T cell responses was reported after vaccination. Compared with placebo recipients, Ad26.COV2.S recipients showed higher spike-specific TCR breadth (P = 0.0014). Non-spike TCR breadth was comparable between vaccine and placebo recipients, consistent with the vaccine containing only spike. The authors noted that total T cell responses may have been underestimated by the TCR breadth and depth analyses.

The immunoSEQ Assay was the method used to sequence TCRbeta CDR3 regions. After extraction, genomic DNA underwent amplification by bias-controlled multiplex PCR, followed by high-throughput sequencing. Per the authors' processing: Collapsing and filtering of sequences were performed to quantify the absolute abundance of each unique TCRbeta CDR3 region. T cell fraction was estimated by normalization of TCRbeta template counts to usable DNA, with usable DNA being measured through amplification of reference genes present in all nucleated cells. Repertoire TCRs were annotated as SARS-CoV-2-specific when V gene, CDR3 amino acid sequence and J gene were exactly matched to a known reactive TCR set. The reference SARS-CoV-2 TCR set came from MIRA and was filtered for enrichment in COVID-19-positive ImmuneCODE repertoires, removing public or cross-reactive TCRs. Based on the MIRA antigens, annotated TCRs were further analysed at the level of specific ORF or position within ORF. Breadth was defined as the number of annotated unique rearrangements divided by the total number of unique productive rearrangements, and depth was defined as the summed frequency of the annotated unique rearrangements. Two-sided Wilcoxon rank-sum tests were used to compare TCR breadth between groups. Here the immuneACCESS table is served through TCRdb, limited to in-frame sequences with V and J called. Missing clones are a known gap in these copies; in checked studies unresolved V genes cover under half, and the rest lacks a known reason. D and trimming come from the DNA, and the V and J calls and clone size come from that table. In this sample the table shows roughly 300,000 clones, about 88% of which occur a single time. About 6.4% of the sample goes to the ten largest clones.

According to the study, the label for this sample's treatment or condition signals: over 15 received Ad26.COV2.S at low or high dose, single or two shots; several received placebo; per-sample allocation not given. Repertoires of vaccine and placebo recipients were sequenced from samples collected on day 63 after the first injection. Between 29 July and 7 August 2020, Cohort 1b enrolled 20 to 30 adults aged 18-55 years at one site in Boston, USA. Ad26.COV2.S was a replication-incompetent adenovirus type 26 vector that expressed a prefusion-stabilized SARS-CoV-2 spike protein derived from the original Wuhan strain. Comment on this clone: The target of this receptor is not known. No base quality information exists; no much larger clone differs at one position.

According to the germline V gene, CDR1 reads LGHNA and CDR2 reads YSLEER. V loses 0 bases, J loses 4 bases, and the germline ends lie 10 bases apart. Spanning cysteine to phenylalanine, the CDR3 consists of 15 amino acids. The sequence is cut down to CDR3 DNA, 45 bases in frame from base 1. The rearranged segments are TRBV4-3 and TRBJ1-5; the D gene cannot be resolved reliably. The sequences come from peripheral blood, collected in a trial of Ad26.COV2.S vaccine versus placebo. The source of this sequence is a person between 18 and 65 years old who received the Ad26.COV2.S COVID-19 vaccine or a placebo. The DNA reads as follows: TGCGCCAGCAGCCAAGATAGGATCGCAAATCAGCCCCAGCATTTT. This sequence encodes CASSQDRIANQPQHF.